These 16 T cell receptor beta chains were all obtained from the same sample, sequenced in a study of T cell changes during pregnancy in multiple sclerosis. Method: immunoSEQ multiplex PCR; TCRdb's copy keeps in-frame clones and lacks some. Of approximately 44,000 clones in the sample, approximately 92% are singletons; the top ten hold roughly 0.5%. Here the sequenced sample was CD4+ T cells from peripheral blood mononuclear cells, taken in the second trimester of pregnancy. The source is a female donor in good health, enrolled as a control in a pregnancy study.

This CDR3 reads CASSPPGLAGTDTQYF. CDR3 sequence (DNA): TGTGCCAGCAGCCCTCCGGGACTAGCCGGCACAGATACGCAGTATTTT. The chain couples TRBV7-9 to TRBJ2-3, with 9 bases aligning to TRBD2. V was clipped by 5 bases and J by 1 base; unmatched bases: 7. The germline gives CDR1 SEHNR, CDR2 FQNEAQ (reference sequence). CDR3 length: 16 amino acids.

This chain uses TRBV7-9 with TRBJ1-2, with D uncertain. The germline V gene has CDR1 SEHNR and CDR2 FQNEAQ (reference sequence). This CDR3 is 14 amino acids long. V was trimmed by 1 base and J by 4 bases, leaving 10 bases between them. CDR3 amino acids: CASSLEQAPYGYTF. The CDR3 DNA is TGTGCCAGCAGCTTAGAGCAGGCTCCCTATGGCTACACCTTC. The variable domain in full, with the rest retrieved from reference TRBV7-9 and TRBJ1-2, is DTGVSQNPRHKITKRGQNVTFRCDPISEHNRLYWYRQTLGQGPEFLTYFQNEAQLEKSRLLSDRFSAERPKGSFSTLEIQRTEQGDSAMYLCASSLEQAPYGYTFGSGTRLTVV.

J is TRBJ2-1 and V is TRBV28; 9 positions match TRBD2. J lost 5 bases, V lost 2 bases, and 7 bases had no gene match. This CDR3 is built from 16 residues. Germline V lookup: CDR1 MDHEN, CDR2 SYDVKM. CDR3 sequence: CASSLGLSSGDNEQFF. CDR3 nucleotide sequence: TGTGCCAGCAGTTTAGGGTTGTCTAGCGGGGACAATGAGCAGTTCTTC.

The chain is built from TRBV5-1 and TRBJ1-3; D remains ambiguous. Germline V gene lookup returns CDR1 SGHRS and CDR2 YFSETQ. V shed 3 bases and J shed 2 bases, with 12 bases lying between them. The length of the CDR3 is 15 residues. Written as DNA, the CDR3 is TGCGCCAGCAGCTCGGGAGGTGCGGCTGGAAACACCATATATTTT. Amino acid sequence: CASSSGGAAGNTIYF.

The chain links TRBV30 to TRBJ1-1; D is undetermined. V was cut by 4 bases and J by 11 bases, with 14 bases left in between. CDR3 size: 11 residues. Germline CDR1 is GTSNPN and CDR2 is SVGIG (reference sequence). The CDR3 is CAWIAGIGAFF. The CDR3 DNA is TGTGCCTGGATTGCGGGAATAGGGGCTTTCTTT.

The chain is built from TRBV7-2 and TRBJ2-7, with 7 bases that match TRBD1. Unmatched junction bases numbered 4, after V lost 3 bases and J lost 2 bases. The CDR3 is 14 residues long. Looked up from germline, CDR1 is SGHTA and CDR2 is FQGNSA. The CDR3 loop reads CASSFRQGAYEQYF. CDR3 DNA sequence: TGTGCCAGCAGCTTTAGACAGGGCGCCTACGAGCAGTACTTC.

The rearrangement joins TRBV2 to TRBJ2-1, with 11 bases matching TRBD1. CDR1 and CDR2 from the germline V gene are SNHLY and FYNNEI. The CDR3 consists of 14 residues. V gave up 6 bases and J gave up 12 bases; unmatched junction bases: 10. The chain's CDR3 is CASSTTGTGGGQFF. The CDR3, as DNA: TGTGCCAGCAGCACCACCGGGACAGGGGGTGGGCAGTTCTTC.

The genes are TRBV11-2 and TRBJ1-3; TRBD1 matches at 8 bases. The CDR3 is 16 residues long. The germline V gene has CDR1 SGHAT and CDR2 FQNNGV. V lost 6 bases and J lost 0; bases outside the gene matches: 7. The CDR3 here is CASRSTGQGSGNTIYF. Written as DNA, the CDR3 is TGTGCCAGCAGGAGTACTGGACAGGGCTCTGGAAACACCATATATTTT.

The J gene is TRBJ1-4, the V gene TRBV30, with D hard to call. V was pared by 3 bases and J by 8 bases, with 16 bases between. From germline, CDR1 is GTSNPN and CDR2 SVGIG (reference sequence). This CDR3 comprises 14 residues. Written as DNA, the CDR3 is TGTGCCTGGAGCGTAGACATTTGGAAGGAAAAACTGTTTTTT. Translated, it gives CAWSVDIWKEKLFF.

This rearrangement joins TRBV19 to TRBJ2-3, with 12 positions matching TRBD2. Per germline, CDR1 LNHDA and CDR2 SQIVND (reference sequence). The CDR3 contains 14 residues. V gave up 4 bases and J gave up 11 bases; unmatched junction bases: 7. The CDR3 spells CASSTGLAGLGQYF. The CDR3 coding sequence is TGTGCCAGTAGTACGGGACTAGCGGGCCTTGGGCAGTATTTT.

V is TRBV15 and J is TRBJ2-3, with D maybe TRBD2 (7 bases). Trimming removed 3 bases at V and 4 bases at J, with 20 bases between. Germline assignment: CDR1 LNHNV and CDR2 YYDKDF (reference sequence). CDR3 length equals 17 residues. The chain's CDR3 is CATSRTPAGGGPDTQYF. CDR3 nucleotides: TGTGCCACCAGCAGGACCCCTGCAGGCGGGGGCCCAGATACGCAGTATTTT.

The CDR3 region has the DNA TGTGCCAGCTTAGGTGGCGTGGCGGTGAACACCGGGGAGCTGTTTTTT. Translating gives CASLGGVAVNTGELFF. The genes are TRBV18 and TRBJ2-2; D is unclear. V was cut by 7 bases and J by 1 base, with 16 bases left in between. This CDR3 has 16 residues. Germline values: CDR1 KGHSH, CDR2 LQKENI.

The V gene is TRBV2, the J gene TRBJ1-5; D remains ambiguous. Germline V gene data show CDR1 as SNHLY and CDR2 as FYNNEI. The V gene lost 4 bases and the J gene lost 1 base, with 11 bases spanning the gap. This CDR3 has 15 residues. This CDR3 is CASSGSSRSNQPQHF. The CDR3 DNA reads TGTGCCAGCAGTGGGTCTTCTAGGAGCAATCAGCCCCAGCATTTT.

The J gene is TRBJ2-7, the V gene TRBV11-2, with TRBD1 matching over 9 bases. J was trimmed by 3 bases and V by 5 bases; bases with no gene match: 5. Germline V lookup: CDR1 SGHAT, CDR2 FQNNGV. This CDR3 spans 14 amino acids. The CDR3 region is CASSTGTGYYEQYF. The CDR3 DNA follows: TGTGCCAGCAGCACCGGGACAGGGTACTACGAGCAGTACTTC.

This sequence joins TRBV11-3 and TRBJ1-1, with 10 bases that match TRBD1. The CDR3 loop spans 14 amino acids. Germline V gene sequence: CDR1 SGHNT, CDR2 YENEEA. V gave up 5 bases and J gave up 4 bases; unmatched junction bases: 4. CDR3 amino acids: CASSRQGASTEAFF. The CDR3 DNA follows: TGTGCCAGCAGCCGACAGGGGGCAAGCACTGAAGCTTTCTTT. Looking up the rest from reference TRBV11-3 and TRBJ1-1 gives the full variable domain: EAGVVQSPRYKIIEKKQPVAFWCNPISGHNTLYWYLQNLGQGPELLIRYENEEAVDDSQLPKDRFSAERLKGVDSTLKIQPAELGDSAVYLCASSRQGASTEAFFGQGTRLTVV.

The chain recombines TRBV6-1 with TRBJ2-7; 7 positions agree with TRBD1. This CDR3 contains 14 residues. J gave up 2 bases and V 3 bases, and 4 bases lay outside the gene matches. Germline CDR1 and CDR2: MNHNS and SASEGT. CDR3 protein: CASSDTGEAYEQYF. The CDR3 DNA follows: TGTGCCAGCAGTGATACAGGGGAAGCCTACGAGCAGTACTTC.